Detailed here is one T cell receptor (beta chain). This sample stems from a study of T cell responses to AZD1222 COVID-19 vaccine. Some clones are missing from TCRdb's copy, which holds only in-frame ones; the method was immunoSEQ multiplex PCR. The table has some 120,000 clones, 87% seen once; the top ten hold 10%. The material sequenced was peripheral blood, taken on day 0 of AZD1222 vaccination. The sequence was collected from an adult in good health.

CDR3 in DNA: TGTGCCAGTAGTGCTAGCGGGAGCTCCTACGAGCAGTACTTC. Its translation is CASSASGSSYEQYF. J is TRBJ2-7 and V is TRBV19, with 10 bases that match TRBD2. The CDR3 has 14 residues. J gave up 0 bases and V 5 bases, and 1 base lay outside the gene matches. In germline, CDR1 is LNHDA, CDR2 SQIVND (reference sequence). Together with reference TRBV19 and TRBJ2-7, the CDR3 gives the full variable domain: DGGITQSPKYLFRKEGQNVTLSCEQNLNHDAMYWYRQDPGQGLRLIYYSQIVNDFQKGDIAEGYSVSREKKESFPLTVTSAQKNPTAFYLCASSASGSSYEQYFGPGTRLTVT.